The source of this T cell receptor beta chain is a study of STAT5B mutations in CD4+ large granular lymphocyte leukemia. Profiled with immunoSEQ multiplex PCR; TCRdb holds only in-frame clones, not every one. The sample holds about 30,000 clones, 65% to 80% seen once. Germline loops: CDR1 MNHNY, CDR2 SVGAGI (reference sequence). V lost 2 bases and J 3 bases, leaving 1 base between the germline ends. This CDR3 is 11 amino acids long. This sequence was found in a human donor in good health. The chain joins TRBV6-6 to TRBJ1-1; the D is unclear. Sequenced sample: CD4+ T cells from blood buffy coats. DNA of the CDR3: TGTGCCAGCAGTTACCACACTGAAGCTTTCTTT. Its protein is CASSYHTEAFF.